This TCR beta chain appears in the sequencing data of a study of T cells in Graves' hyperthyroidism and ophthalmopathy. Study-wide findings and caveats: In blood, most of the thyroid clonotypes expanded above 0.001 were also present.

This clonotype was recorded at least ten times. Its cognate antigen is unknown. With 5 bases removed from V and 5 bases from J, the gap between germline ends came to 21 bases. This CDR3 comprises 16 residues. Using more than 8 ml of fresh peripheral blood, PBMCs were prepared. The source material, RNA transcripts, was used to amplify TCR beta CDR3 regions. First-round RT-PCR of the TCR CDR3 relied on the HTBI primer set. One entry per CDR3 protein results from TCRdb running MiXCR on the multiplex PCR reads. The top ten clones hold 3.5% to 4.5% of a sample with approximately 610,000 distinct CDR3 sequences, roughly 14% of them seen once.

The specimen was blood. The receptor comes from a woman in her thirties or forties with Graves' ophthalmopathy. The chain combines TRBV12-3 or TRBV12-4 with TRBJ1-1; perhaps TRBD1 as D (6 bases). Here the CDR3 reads CASSPKYRALGTEAFF. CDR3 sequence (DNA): TGTGCCAGCAGTCCCAAGTACAGGGCCTTGGGGACTGAAGCTTTCTTT.